These 26 T cell receptor beta chains were sequenced from one sample in a study of regulatory T cells in long-lasting Graves disease. Library construction for TCR beta used iRepertoire HTBI primers and Arm-PCR of CDR3 regions. TCRdb passed the multiplex PCR reads through MiXCR, listing each CDR3 protein once. The table lists 400,000 to 450,000 distinct CDR3 sequences, around 15% of them singletons, with roughly 10% in the top ten. Time point of the sample: newly diagnosed GD, antithyroid drugs for less than 3 months. TCR sequences were obtained from RNA taken from PBMCs. These data were also filed under a second study, of T cells in Graves' hyperthyroidism and ophthalmopathy.

Sample: peripheral blood mononuclear cells (PBMCs), taken at new diagnosis, from a patient treated with antithyroid drugs. These receptors originate from a woman aged 25-40 years with Graves disease.

The chain employs TRBV7-9 and TRBJ1-4, with D tentatively TRBD1 (6 bases). This CDR3 region has 17 residues. Germline V CDR1 and CDR2: SEHNR, FQNEAQ (reference sequence). V shed 0 bases and J shed 5 bases, with 16 bases lying between them. The chain's CDR3 is CASSLAQGQLQNEKLFF. The CDR3 nucleotides are TGTGCCAGCAGCTTAGCGCAGGGACAACTCCAAAATGAAAAACTGTTTTTT. The complete variable domain, with remaining parts taken from reference TRBV7-9 and TRBJ1-4, reads DTGVSQNPRHKITKRGQNVTFRCDPISEHNRLYWYRQTLGQGPEFLTYFQNEAQLEKSRLLSDRFSAERPKGSFSTLEIQRTEQGDSAMYLCASSLAQGQLQNEKLFFGSGTQLSVL.

This chain uses TRBV10-1 with TRBJ2-7; D is possibly TRBD1 (7 bases). The CDR3 has 17 amino acids. Trimming took off 0 bases at V and 3 bases at J, with 18 bases between the two ends. Germline V gene lookup returns CDR1 WNHNN and CDR2 SYGVQD (reference sequence). The CDR3 sequence: CASSESPFQGGFYEQYF. The CDR3 DNA reads TGCGCCAGCAGTGAGTCCCCGTTCCAGGGGGGTTTCTACGAGCAGTACTTC.

This clonotype occurred many times. J is TRBJ1-5 and V is TRBV28, with TRBD1 matching 7 bases. J was trimmed by 3 bases and V by 9 bases; bases with no gene match: 8. The CDR3 is 14 amino acids. Germline V gene data show CDR1 as MDHEN and CDR2 as SYDVKM. The CDR3 sequence is CASSPDRSNQPQHF. The CDR3 DNA follows: TGTGCCAGTAGTCCGGACAGGTCCAATCAGCCCCAGCATTTT.

The V call is TRBV2, the J call TRBJ1-5, with D perhaps matching TRBD1 (5 bases). Germline CDR1 SNHLY, CDR2 FYNNEI. This CDR3 spans 17 amino acids. V was pared by 7 bases and J by 0 bases, with 19 bases between. In DNA, the CDR3 is TGTGCCAGCAATGTCCCTAGCGGGGGGGATAGCAATCAGCCCCAGCATTTT. Its protein is CASNVPSGGDSNQPQHF.

This clonotype was detected ten times or more. The genes are TRBV12-3 or TRBV12-4 and TRBJ2-1; possible D gene TRBD2, 5 bases. This CDR3 contains 13 residues. Trimming left V 6 bases short and J 8 bases short, with 14 bases between. The CDR3 loop reads CASRPTEEYEQFF. The CDR3 coding sequence is TGTGCCAGCAGACCAACGGAGGAGTATGAGCAGTTCTTC.

The sample holds many counts of this clonotype. The rearrangement joins TRBV6-9 to TRBJ1-1; D not certain. The V gene lost 3 bases and the J gene lost 0 bases, with 17 bases spanning the gap. Per germline, CDR1 MNHGY and CDR2 SVAAGI. The CDR3 runs 17 residues. The DNA for the CDR3 is TGTGCCAGCAGTTACCTGAAACTCAACTCCATGAACACTGAAGCTTTCTTT. Amino acids: CASSYLKLNSMNTEAFF.

The chain recombines TRBV14 with TRBJ1-2, with TRBD1 matching over 7 bases. Trimming at V came to 4 bases and at J to 8 bases, leaving 7 bases not matched to a gene. Germline loops: CDR1 SGHDN, CDR2 FVKESK. The CDR3 totals 13 residues. The CDR3 is CASSPSRGRGYTF. CDR3 in DNA: TGTGCCAGCAGCCCGAGTAGGGGGCGAGGCTACACCTTC.

This clonotype was observed at least ten times. The chain recombines TRBV28 with TRBJ2-7; D perhaps matches TRBD1 (7 bases). The germline V gene has CDR1 MDHEN and CDR2 SYDVKM. The V and J ends lost 8 bases and 0 bases respectively, with 14 bases between them. The CDR3 consists of 14 residues. CDR3 loop: CASGGGASSYEQYF. The CDR3 nucleotides read TGTGCCAGCGGAGGGGGCGCGAGCTCCTACGAGCAGTACTTC.

This clonotype was seen a handful of times. The genes are TRBV15 and TRBJ2-1; 7 bases fit TRBD2. CDR1 and CDR2 from the germline V gene are LNHNV and YYDKDF (reference sequence). V was pared by 1 base and J by 13 bases, with 10 bases of the junction left unmatched. This CDR3 comprises 14 residues. The CDR3 is CATSRGHGGRAQFF. CDR3 DNA sequence: TGTGCCACCAGCAGAGGGCATGGAGGGAGGGCCCAGTTCTTC.

This clonotype was recorded many times. This chain links TRBV6-1 with TRBJ1-2, with unresolved D. This CDR3 is 14 amino acids long. Germline V gene sequence: CDR1 MNHNS, CDR2 SASEGT. Trimming left V 6 bases short and J 0 bases short, with 11 bases between. DNA of the CDR3: TGTGCCAGCAGCCATATCGGGACTAACTATGGCTACACCTTC. This translates into CASSHIGTNYGYTF.

This clonotype was seen at least ten times. This sequence joins TRBV29-1 and TRBJ1-1; possible D gene TRBD1, 5 bases. V was trimmed by 2 bases and J by 1 base, leaving 8 bases between them. The CDR3 extends over 13 amino acids. Germline-derived CDR1 and CDR2 are SQVTM and ANQGSEA. The CDR3 sequence: CSVEIGQNTEAFF. In DNA, the CDR3 is TGCAGCGTTGAAATCGGACAGAACACTGAAGCTTTCTTT.

This clonotype was seen at least ten times. The genes are TRBV2 and TRBJ2-7; the D gene is possibly TRBD2 (5 bases). V was trimmed by 7 bases and J by 2 bases, leaving 15 bases between them. The germline gives CDR1 SNHLY, CDR2 FYNNEI. The CDR3 covers 14 residues. CDR3 bases: TGTGCCAGCAAGTTTGTGGAGGAGACCTACGAGCAGTACTTC. The encoded protein is CASKFVEETYEQYF.

This clonotype has more than one count but fewer than ten. The chain uses TRBV10-3 and TRBJ2-7, with D perhaps given as TRBD1 or TRBD2 (5 bases each). Germline V CDR1 and CDR2: ENHRY, SYGVKD. The CDR3 totals 15 residues. V lost 3 bases and J 6 bases, leaving 18 bases between the germline ends. The CDR3 nucleotides read TGTGCCATCAGTGACGAGGGGTTTGGGGTTTCCGAGCAGTACTTC. It yields the protein CAISDEGFGVSEQYF.

V gene TRBV29-1 combines with J gene TRBJ2-5; D call uncertain. Between the trimmed V and J ends, which lost 5 bases and 5 bases, there was a span of 21 bases. The CDR3 loop spans 15 amino acids. Germline CDR1 is SQVTM and CDR2 is ANQGSEA. In DNA, the CDR3 is TGCAGCGTTTTGAGGTCCGCAACCTTGCGGGAGACCCAGTACTTC. Amino acid sequence: CSVLRSATLRETQYF.

This chain uses TRBV6-1 with TRBJ1-1; 8 positions match TRBD1. Germline assignment: CDR1 MNHNS and CDR2 SASEGT. CDR3 length: 13 amino acids. After removal of 8 bases from V and 5 bases from J, the junction contained 7 bases not matched to a gene. Written as DNA, the CDR3 is TGTGCCAGCCGCTGGACAGGGAGGACTGAAGCTTTCTTT. Its translation: CASRWTGRTEAFF.

This clonotype was recorded at least ten times. This chain connects TRBV7-6 to TRBJ2-1; TRBD2 matches 7 bases. The CDR3 loop spans 14 amino acids. Trimming took 2 bases from V and 8 from J; bases not matched to a gene: 6. Per the germline V gene, CDR1 is SGHVS and CDR2 is FNYEAQ. Here the CDR3 reads CASSLTDGGYEQFF. For the CDR3, the DNA is TGTGCCAGCAGCTTAACGGACGGGGGGTATGAGCAGTTCTTC. The variable domain in full, with the rest retrieved from reference TRBV7-6 and TRBJ2-1, is GAGVSQSPRYKVTKRGQDVALRCDPISGHVSLYWYRQALGQGPEFLTYFNYEAQQDKSGLPNDRFSAERPEGSISTLTIQRTEQRDSAMYRCASSLTDGGYEQFFGPGTRLTVL.

This clonotype was recorded at least ten times. The rearrangement links TRBV20-1 to TRBJ2-3; 8 bases are a match to TRBD2. Germline CDR1 reads DFQATT; CDR2 reads SNEGSKA (reference sequence). The CDR3 is 16 residues long. J lost 4 bases, V lost 6 bases, and 15 bases had no gene match. The CDR3 DNA reads TGCAGTGCCCGACCGACAGTTAGCGGGATGTCAGATACGCAGTATTTT. Translation gives CSARPTVSGMSDTQYF.

This clonotype was recorded a few times. V usage is TRBV4-3 and J usage is TRBJ2-1; D is perhaps TRBD1 or TRBD2 (5 bases each). Germline assignment: CDR1 LGHNA and CDR2 YSLEER. This CDR3 is built from 12 residues. Between the trimmed V and J ends, which lost 0 bases and 13 bases, there was a span of 10 bases. CDR3 residues: CASSQDRETQFF. CDR3 coding DNA: TGCGCCAGCAGCCAAGACAGGGAGACCCAGTTCTTC.

For this clonotype: A read error is the likely source, as a far larger clone sits one nucleotide away. The V call is TRBV30, the J call TRBJ2-1; no clear D. V was shortened by 0 bases and J by 10 bases, with 10 bases between the two germline ends. The CDR3 runs 12 residues. Germline-derived CDR1 and CDR2 are GTSNPN and SVGIG (reference sequence). CDR3 in DNA: TGTGCCTGGAGTGTAACGGGTTACGAGCAGTTCTTC. It codes for CAWSVTGYEQFF.

This clonotype showed up many times. This chain links TRBV7-2 with TRBJ1-2, with 8 nucleotides matching TRBD1. This CDR3 has 17 residues. The V gene's germline CDR1 is SGHTA and CDR2 FQGNSA. Unmatched junction bases numbered 15, after V lost 4 bases and J lost 5 bases. Here the CDR3 DNA reads TGTGCCAGCAGCTCTTGGACAGGGTCAGTCCCCGATTATGGCTACACCTTC. Its translation: CASSSWTGSVPDYGYTF.

This clonotype showed up just a few times. The chain joins TRBV4-2 to TRBJ2-7; D is ambiguous. Germline CDR1 is LGHNA and CDR2 is YNFKEQ. Trimming removed 3 bases at V and 1 base at J, with 10 bases between. This CDR3 has 14 amino acids. CDR3 DNA sequence: TGTGCCAGCAGCCATTTTCCCGAATCCTACGAGCAGTACTTC. Its translation: CASSHFPESYEQYF.

This CDR3 reads CASRQGTYNEQFF. Here the CDR3 DNA reads TGTGCCAGCAGACAGGGGACATACAATGAGCAGTTCTTC. The V gene is TRBV2, the J gene TRBJ2-1; TRBD1 matches 7 bases. CDR3 size: 13 residues. Germline V gene data show CDR1 as SNHLY and CDR2 as FYNNEI. With V trimmed by 6 bases and J by 4 bases, 3 bases remained unmatched. Supplemented by reference TRBV2 and TRBJ2-1, the full variable domain reads EPEVTQTPSHQVTQMGQEVILRCVPISNHLYFYWYRQILGQKVEFLVSFYNNEISEKSEIFDDQFSVERPDGSNFTLKIRSTKLEDSAMYFCASRQGTYNEQFFGPGTRLTVL.

The chain carries TRBV6-2 or TRBV6-3 and TRBJ1-3; D uncertain. V lost 6 bases and J 0 bases, leaving 9 bases between the germline ends. There are 14 residues in the CDR3. Germline assignment: CDR1 MNHEY and CDR2 SVGEGT. CDR3 loop: CASSQAYSGNTIYF. In nucleotides, the CDR3 is TGTGCCAGCAGCCAGGCCTACTCTGGAAACACCATATATTTT.

This clonotype appeared many times. The V gene is TRBV28, the J gene TRBJ1-5, with unresolved D. The CDR3 has 16 residues. Germline V gene data show CDR1 as MDHEN and CDR2 as SYDVKM. Trimming stripped 4 bases from V and 0 bases from J, with 13 bases between. The CDR3 is CASSSSPHDSNQPQHF. In DNA, the CDR3 is TGTGCCAGCAGTTCCTCCCCACACGATAGCAATCAGCCCCAGCATTTT.

The rearrangement uses TRBV19 and TRBJ1-1; D not resolved. This CDR3 is built from 14 residues. Germline V gene data show CDR1 as LNHDA and CDR2 as SQIVND (reference sequence). V lost 3 bases, J lost 0 bases, and 8 bases lay in between. The CDR3 DNA follows: TGTGCCAGTAGTATTTCGGATATGAACACTGAAGCTTTCTTT. It is translated as CASSISDMNTEAFF. The variable domain in full, with the rest retrieved from reference TRBV19 and TRBJ1-1, is DGGITQSPKYLFRKEGQNVTLSCEQNLNHDAMYWYRQDPGQGLRLIYYSQIVNDFQKGDIAEGYSVSREKKESFPLTVTSAQKNPTAFYLCASSISDMNTEAFFGQGTRLTVV.

This clonotype was counted at least ten times. The genes are TRBV3-1 and TRBJ1-1; 8 bases are a match to TRBD1. The germline CDR1 and CDR2 sequences are LGHDT and YNNKEL (reference sequence). CDR3 length equals 12 residues. The junction had 2 bases not matched to a gene; V was cut back by 8 bases and J by 3 bases. CDR3 in amino acids: CASRTGYTEAFF. DNA of the CDR3: TGTGCCAGCCGGACAGGGTACACTGAAGCTTTCTTT. The full variable domain, completed using reference TRBV3-1 and TRBJ1-1, is DTAVSQTPKYLVTQMGNDKSIKCEQNLGHDTMYWYKQDSKKFLKIMFSYNNKELIINETVPNRFSPKSPDKAHLNLHINSLELGDSAVYFCASRTGYTEAFFGQGTRLTVV.